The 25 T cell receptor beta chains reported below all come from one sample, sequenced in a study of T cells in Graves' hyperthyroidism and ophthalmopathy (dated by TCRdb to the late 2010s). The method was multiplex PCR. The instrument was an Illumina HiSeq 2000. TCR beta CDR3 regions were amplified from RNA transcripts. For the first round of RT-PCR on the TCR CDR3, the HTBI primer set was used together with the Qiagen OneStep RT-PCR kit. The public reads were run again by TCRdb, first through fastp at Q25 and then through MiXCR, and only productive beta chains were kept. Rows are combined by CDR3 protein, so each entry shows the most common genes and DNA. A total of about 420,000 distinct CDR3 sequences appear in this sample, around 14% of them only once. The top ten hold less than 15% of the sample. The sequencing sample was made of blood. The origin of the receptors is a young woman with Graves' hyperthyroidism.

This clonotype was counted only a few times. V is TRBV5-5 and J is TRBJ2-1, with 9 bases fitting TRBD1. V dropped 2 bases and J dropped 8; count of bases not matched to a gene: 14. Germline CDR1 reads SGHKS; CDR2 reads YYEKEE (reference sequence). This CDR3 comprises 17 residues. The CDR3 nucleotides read TGTGCCAGCAGCTTCGGAATCCTGACAGGGGGTGACGATGAGCAGTTCTTC. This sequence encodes CASSFGILTGGDDEQFF.

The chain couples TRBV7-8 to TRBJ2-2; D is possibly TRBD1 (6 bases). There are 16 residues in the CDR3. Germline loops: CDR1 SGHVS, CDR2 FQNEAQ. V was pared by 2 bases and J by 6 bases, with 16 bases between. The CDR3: CASSLHRTVAPGELFF. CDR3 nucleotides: TGTGCCAGCAGCTTACATCGGACAGTGGCACCCGGGGAGCTGTTTTTT. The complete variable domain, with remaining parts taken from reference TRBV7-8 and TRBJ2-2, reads GAGVSQSPRYKVAKRGQDVALRCDPISGHVSLFWYQQALGQGPEFLTYFQNEAQLDKSGLPSDRFFAERPEGSVSTLKIQRTQQEDSAVYLCASSLHRTVAPGELFFGEGSRLTVL.

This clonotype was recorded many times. CDR3 loop: CSARDPSGRAKKQYF. The CDR3 DNA follows: TGCAGTGCTAGAGATCCCAGCGGGAGGGCCAAAAAGCAGTACTTC. The rearrangement links TRBV20-1 to TRBJ2-7, with 10 bases aligning to TRBD2. The germline CDR1 and CDR2 sequences are DFQATT and SNEGSKA (reference sequence). The CDR3 is 15 residues long. V lost 0 bases to trimming and J lost 8 bases; unmatched junction nucleotides: 10.

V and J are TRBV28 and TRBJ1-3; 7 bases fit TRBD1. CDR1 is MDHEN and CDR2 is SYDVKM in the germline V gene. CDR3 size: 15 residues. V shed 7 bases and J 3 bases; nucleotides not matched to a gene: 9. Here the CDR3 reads CASTPSTGYGNTIYF. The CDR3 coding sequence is TGTGCCAGCACGCCCTCGACAGGGTATGGAAACACCATATATTTT.

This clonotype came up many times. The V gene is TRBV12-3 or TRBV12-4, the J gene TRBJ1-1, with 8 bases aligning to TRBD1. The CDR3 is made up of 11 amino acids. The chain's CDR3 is CATADRVQTFF. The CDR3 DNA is TGTGCGACTGCGGACAGGGTACAAACTTTCTTT.

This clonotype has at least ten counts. CDR3 nucleotide sequence: TGTGCCAGCAGTTTCGGTGATACGCAGTATTTT. Translating gives CASSFGDTQYF. The rearrangement uses TRBV12-3 or TRBV12-4 and TRBJ2-3; D not certain. Trimming removed 3 bases at V and 6 bases at J, with 4 bases between. The CDR3 contains 11 residues.

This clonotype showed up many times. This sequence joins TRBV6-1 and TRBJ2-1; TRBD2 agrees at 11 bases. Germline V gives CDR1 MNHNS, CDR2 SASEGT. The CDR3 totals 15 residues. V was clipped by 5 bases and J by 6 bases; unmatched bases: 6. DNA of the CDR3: TGTGCCAGCAGTTTGCTAGCGGGAGGTGGCAATGAGCAGTTCTTC. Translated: CASSLLAGGGNEQFF.

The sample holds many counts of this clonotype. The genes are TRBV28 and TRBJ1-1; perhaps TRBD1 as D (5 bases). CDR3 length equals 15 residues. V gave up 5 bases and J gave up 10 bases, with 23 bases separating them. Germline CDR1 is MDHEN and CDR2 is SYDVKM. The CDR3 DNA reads TGTGCCAGCAGTCAGAGAGTCCGGGACCCCCGGGGAGCTTTCTTT. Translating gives CASSQRVRDPRGAFF.

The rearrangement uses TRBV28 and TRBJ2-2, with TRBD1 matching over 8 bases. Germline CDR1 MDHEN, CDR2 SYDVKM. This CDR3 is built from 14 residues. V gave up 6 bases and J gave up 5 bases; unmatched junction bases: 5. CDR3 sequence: CASREDRETGELFF. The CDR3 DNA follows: TGTGCCAGCAGGGAGGACAGGGAAACCGGGGAGCTGTTTTTT.

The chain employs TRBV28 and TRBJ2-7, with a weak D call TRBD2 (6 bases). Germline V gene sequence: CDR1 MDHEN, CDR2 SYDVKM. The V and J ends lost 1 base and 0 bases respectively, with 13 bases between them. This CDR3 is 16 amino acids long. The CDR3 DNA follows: TGTGCCAGCAGTTTATCGCCAGGGAGGATCTCCTACGAGCAGTACTTC. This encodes CASSLSPGRISYEQYF. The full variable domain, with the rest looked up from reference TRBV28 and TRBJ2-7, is DVKVTQSSRYLVKRTGEKVFLECVQDMDHENMFWYRQDPGLGLRLIYFSYDVKMKEKGDIPEGYSVSREKKERFSLILESASTNQTSMYLCASSLSPGRISYEQYFGPGTRLTVT.

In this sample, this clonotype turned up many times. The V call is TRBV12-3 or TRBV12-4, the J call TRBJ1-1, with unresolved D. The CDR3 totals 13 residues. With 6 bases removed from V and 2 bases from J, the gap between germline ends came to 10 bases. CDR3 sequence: CASSTLTNTEAFF. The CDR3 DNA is TGTGCCAGCAGCACCCTGACAAACACTGAAGCTTTCTTT.

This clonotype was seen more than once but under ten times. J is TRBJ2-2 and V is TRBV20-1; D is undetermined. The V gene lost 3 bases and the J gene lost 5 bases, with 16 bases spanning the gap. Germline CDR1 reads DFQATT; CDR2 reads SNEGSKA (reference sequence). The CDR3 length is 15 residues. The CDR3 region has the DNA TGCAGTGCTAGGGAAACGGGCCGTAGGACCGGGGAGCTGTTTTTT. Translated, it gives CSARETGRRTGELFF.

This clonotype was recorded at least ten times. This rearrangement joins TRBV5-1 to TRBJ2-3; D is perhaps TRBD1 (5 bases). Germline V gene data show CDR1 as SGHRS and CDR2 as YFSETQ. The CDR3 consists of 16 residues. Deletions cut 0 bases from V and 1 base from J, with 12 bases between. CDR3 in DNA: TGCGCCAGCAGCTTGGCCGGCAGGGAAGGCACAGATACGCAGTATTTT. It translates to CASSLAGREGTDTQYF.

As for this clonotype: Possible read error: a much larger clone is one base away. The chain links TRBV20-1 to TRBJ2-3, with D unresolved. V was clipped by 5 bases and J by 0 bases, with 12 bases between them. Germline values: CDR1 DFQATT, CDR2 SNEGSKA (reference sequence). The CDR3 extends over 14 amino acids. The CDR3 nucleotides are TGCAGTGCTGGCGGAAAGCCTAGCACAGATACGCAGTATTTT. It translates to CSAGGKPSTDTQYF.

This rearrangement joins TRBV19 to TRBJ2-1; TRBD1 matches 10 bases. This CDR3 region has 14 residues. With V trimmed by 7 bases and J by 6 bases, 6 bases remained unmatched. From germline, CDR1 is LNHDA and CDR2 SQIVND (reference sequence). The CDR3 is CASKKGTGVNEQFF. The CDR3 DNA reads TGTGCCAGTAAAAAGGGGACAGGGGTCAATGAGCAGTTCTTC.

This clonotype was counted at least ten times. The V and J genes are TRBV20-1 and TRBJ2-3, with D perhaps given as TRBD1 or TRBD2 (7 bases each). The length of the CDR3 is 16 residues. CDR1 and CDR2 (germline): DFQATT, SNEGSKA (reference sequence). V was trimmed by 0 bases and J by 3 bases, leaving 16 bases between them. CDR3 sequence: CSARDLRGGQTDTQYF. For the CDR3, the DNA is TGCAGTGCTAGAGATCTCCGCGGGGGACAGACAGATACGCAGTATTTT.

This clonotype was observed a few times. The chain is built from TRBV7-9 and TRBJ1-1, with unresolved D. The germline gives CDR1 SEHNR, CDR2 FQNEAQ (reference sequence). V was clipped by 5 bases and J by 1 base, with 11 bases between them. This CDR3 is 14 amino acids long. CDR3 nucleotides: TGTGCCAGCAGCCAGACGGGTGAGAACACTGAAGCTTTCTTT. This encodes CASSQTGENTEAFF.

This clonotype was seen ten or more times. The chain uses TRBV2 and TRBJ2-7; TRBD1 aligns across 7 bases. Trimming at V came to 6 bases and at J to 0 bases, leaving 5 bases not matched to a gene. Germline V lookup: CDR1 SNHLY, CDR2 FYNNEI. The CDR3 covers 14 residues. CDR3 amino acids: CASRFRQGSYEQYF. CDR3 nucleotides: TGTGCCAGCAGATTCCGACAGGGCTCCTACGAGCAGTACTTC.

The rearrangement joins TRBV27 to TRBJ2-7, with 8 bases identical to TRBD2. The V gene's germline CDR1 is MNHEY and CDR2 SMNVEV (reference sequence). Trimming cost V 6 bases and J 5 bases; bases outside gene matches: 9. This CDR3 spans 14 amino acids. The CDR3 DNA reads TGTGCCAGCAGCTCGCCGGGGGGGTCCCACGAGCAGTACTTC. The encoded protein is CASSSPGGSHEQYF.

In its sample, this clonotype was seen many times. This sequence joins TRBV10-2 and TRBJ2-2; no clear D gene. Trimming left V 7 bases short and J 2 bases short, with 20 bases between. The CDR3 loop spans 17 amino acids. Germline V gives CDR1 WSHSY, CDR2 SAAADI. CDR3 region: CASTPSFPRPNTGELFF. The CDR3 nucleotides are TGCGCCAGCACCCCATCGTTTCCGCGACCAAACACCGGGGAGCTGTTTTTT.

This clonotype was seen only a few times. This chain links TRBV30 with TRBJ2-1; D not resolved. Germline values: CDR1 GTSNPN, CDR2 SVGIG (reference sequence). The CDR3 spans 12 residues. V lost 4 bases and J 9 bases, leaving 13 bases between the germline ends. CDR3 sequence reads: CAWMRHRFEQFF. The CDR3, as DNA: TGTGCCTGGATGAGGCATAGATTTGAGCAGTTCTTC.

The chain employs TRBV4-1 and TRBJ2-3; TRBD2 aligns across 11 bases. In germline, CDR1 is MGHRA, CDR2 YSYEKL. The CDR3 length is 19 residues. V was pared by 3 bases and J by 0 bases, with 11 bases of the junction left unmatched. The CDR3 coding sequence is TGCGCCAGCAGCCACCGGGGACTAGCGGCTTTCCCCAGCACAGATACGCAGTATTTT. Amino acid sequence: CASSHRGLAAFPSTDTQYF.

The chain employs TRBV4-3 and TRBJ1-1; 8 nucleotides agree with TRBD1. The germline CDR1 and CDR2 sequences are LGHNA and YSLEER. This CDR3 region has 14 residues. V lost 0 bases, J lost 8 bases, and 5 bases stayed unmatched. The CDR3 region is CASSQDRGPGEAFF. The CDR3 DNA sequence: TGCGCCAGCAGCCAAGACAGGGGGCCCGGAGAAGCTTTCTTT.

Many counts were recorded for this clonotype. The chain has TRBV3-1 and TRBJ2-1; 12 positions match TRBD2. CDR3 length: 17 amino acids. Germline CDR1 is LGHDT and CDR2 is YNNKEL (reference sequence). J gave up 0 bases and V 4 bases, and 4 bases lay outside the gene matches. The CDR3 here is CASSPGLAGISYNEQFF. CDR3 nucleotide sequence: TGTGCCAGCAGCCCAGGACTAGCGGGAATCTCCTACAATGAGCAGTTCTTC.

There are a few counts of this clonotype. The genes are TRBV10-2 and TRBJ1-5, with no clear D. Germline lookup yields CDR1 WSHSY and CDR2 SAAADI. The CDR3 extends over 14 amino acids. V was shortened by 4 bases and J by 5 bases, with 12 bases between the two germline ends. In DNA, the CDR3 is TGCGCCAGCAGTGGGCTCAGATACTATCAGCCCCAGCATTTT. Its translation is CASSGLRYYQPQHF.